The T cell receptor beta chain under discussion was sequenced for a study of blood T cell repertoires in COVID-19. Study-level information: The United States, Italy and Spain were the sources of the acute and convalescent COVID-19 samples.

Looked up from germline, CDR1 is MNHNS and CDR2 is SASEGT. The CDR3 is 13 amino acids. Trimming left V 0 bases short and J 9 bases short, with 9 bases between. TCRdb's table, derived via immunoSEQ multiplex PCR, lists solely in-frame clones and lacks some. The profile covers nearly 250,000 clones, with around 85% appearing a single time and 8.5% to 9.5% taken by the ten largest. Enrollees, about 18 to 95 years old, lived in roughly 24 US areas. Source material: PBMCs or T cells enriched from blood (not recorded which). The chain couples TRBV6-1 to TRBJ2-1, with D hard to call. This clonotype originated in a woman aged 45 to 65 with acute COVID-19. The CDR3 DNA reads TGTGCCAGCAGTGAAGCTCTAGTAAGTGAGCAGTTCTTC. It specifies CASSEALVSEQFF.